The clone carrying this T cell receptor (delta chain) showed up just a few times. A much bigger clone sits one base away, suggesting this may be a read error. The source of the sample is a study of gamma-delta chains in newborns, infants, children. Study-level information: Microbial exposure reportedly drives polyclonal innate γδ T cell expansion after birth.

The CDR3 totals 12 residues. Looked up from germline, CDR1 is GEAIGNYY and CDR2 is EKD. TCRdb re-analyzed the reads via CATT. The profile shows roughly 5,000 delta-chain clones, around 2.8% of them singletons. The rearrangement joins TRDV2 to TRDJ4; 7 bases line up with TRDD3. Sequencing was done on a sample of blood. The clonotype originates from a child who was a newborn, infant or young child, either healthy, febrile or measles-vaccinated (not recorded which). CDR3 sequence: CACDTGDRPPIF. In DNA form, the CDR3 reads TGTGCCTGTGACACCGGGGATAGACCCCCGATCTTT.